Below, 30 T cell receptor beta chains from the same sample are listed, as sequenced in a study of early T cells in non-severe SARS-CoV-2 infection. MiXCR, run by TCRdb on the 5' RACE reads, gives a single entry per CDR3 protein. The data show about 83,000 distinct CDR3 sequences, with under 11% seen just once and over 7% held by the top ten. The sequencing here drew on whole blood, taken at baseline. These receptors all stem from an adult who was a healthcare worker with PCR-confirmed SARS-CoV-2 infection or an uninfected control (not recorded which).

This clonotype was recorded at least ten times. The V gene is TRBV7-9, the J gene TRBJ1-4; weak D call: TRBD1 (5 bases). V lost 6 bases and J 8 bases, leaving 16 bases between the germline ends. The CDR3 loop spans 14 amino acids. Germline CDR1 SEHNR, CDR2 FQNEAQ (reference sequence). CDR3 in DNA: TGTGCCAGCAGTTTCCCGCGGGGGGAAGAAAAACTGTTTTTT. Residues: CASSFPRGEEKLFF. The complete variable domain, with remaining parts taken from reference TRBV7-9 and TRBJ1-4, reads DTGVSQNPRHKITKRGQNVTFRCDPISEHNRLYWYRQTLGQGPEFLTYFQNEAQLEKSRLLSDRFSAERPKGSFSTLEIQRTEQGDSAMYLCASSFPRGEEKLFFGSGTQLSVL.

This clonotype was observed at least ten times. The CDR3 region is CASSQVLNRLLYGYTF. In DNA, the CDR3 is TGCGCCAGCAGCCAAGTGCTAAACCGGCTGCTCTATGGCTACACCTTC. This sequence joins TRBV4-1 and TRBJ1-2; D not certain. CDR3 length equals 16 residues. Germline CDR1 and CDR2: MGHRA and YSYEKL. The V and J ends lost 1 base and 4 bases respectively, with 16 bases between them.

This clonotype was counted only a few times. In DNA, the CDR3 is TGTGCCAGCAGTAGGACCGCCACCGGGGAGCTGTTTTTT. This sequence encodes CASSRTATGELFF. This sequence joins TRBV6-6 and TRBJ2-2; unclear D gene. CDR3 length: 13 residues. V lost 5 bases and J 4 bases, leaving 8 bases between the germline ends. The germline gives CDR1 MNHNY, CDR2 SVGAGI (reference sequence).

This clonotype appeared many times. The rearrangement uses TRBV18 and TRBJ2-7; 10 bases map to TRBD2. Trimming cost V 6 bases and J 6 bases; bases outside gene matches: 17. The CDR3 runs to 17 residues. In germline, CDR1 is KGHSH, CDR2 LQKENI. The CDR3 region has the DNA TGTGCCAGCTCTTCGCAGGGAGCAGCGGGAGGGCCCAGCGAGCAGTACTTC. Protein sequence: CASSSQGAAGGPSEQYF.

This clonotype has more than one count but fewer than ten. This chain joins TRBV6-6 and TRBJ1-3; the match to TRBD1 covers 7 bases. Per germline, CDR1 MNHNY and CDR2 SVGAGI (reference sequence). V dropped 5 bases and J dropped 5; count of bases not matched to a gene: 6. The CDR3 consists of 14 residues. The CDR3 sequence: CASSDRDGRNTIYF. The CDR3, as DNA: TGTGCCAGCAGTGACAGGGACGGAAGAAACACCATATATTTT.

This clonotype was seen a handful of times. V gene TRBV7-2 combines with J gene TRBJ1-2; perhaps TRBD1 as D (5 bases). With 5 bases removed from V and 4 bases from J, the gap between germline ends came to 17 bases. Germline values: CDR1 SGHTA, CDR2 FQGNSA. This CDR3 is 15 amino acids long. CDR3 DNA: TGTGCCAGCAGCAACACCCCCAGGGCCGGCTATGGCTACACCTTC. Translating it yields CASSNTPRAGYGYTF.

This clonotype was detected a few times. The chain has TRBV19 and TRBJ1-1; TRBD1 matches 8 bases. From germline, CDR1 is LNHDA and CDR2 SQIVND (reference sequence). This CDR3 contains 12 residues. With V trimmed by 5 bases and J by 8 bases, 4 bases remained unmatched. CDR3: CASSQRTGEAFF. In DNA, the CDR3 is TGTGCCAGTAGTCAGCGGACAGGGGAAGCTTTCTTT.

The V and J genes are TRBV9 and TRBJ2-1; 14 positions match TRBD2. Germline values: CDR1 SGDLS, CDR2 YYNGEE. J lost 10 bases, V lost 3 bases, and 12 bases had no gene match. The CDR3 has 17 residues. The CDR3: CASSDNPGLAGVEEQFF. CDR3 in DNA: TGTGCCAGCAGCGATAACCCGGGACTAGCGGGAGTTGAGGAGCAGTTCTTC.

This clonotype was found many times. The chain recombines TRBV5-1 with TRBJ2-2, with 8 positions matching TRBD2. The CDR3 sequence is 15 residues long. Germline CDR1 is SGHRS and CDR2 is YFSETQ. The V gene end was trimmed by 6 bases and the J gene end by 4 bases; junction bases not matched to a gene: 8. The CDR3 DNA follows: TGCGCCAGCAACAGAGCGGGAGATCCCACCGGGGAGCTGTTTTTT. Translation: CASNRAGDPTGELFF.

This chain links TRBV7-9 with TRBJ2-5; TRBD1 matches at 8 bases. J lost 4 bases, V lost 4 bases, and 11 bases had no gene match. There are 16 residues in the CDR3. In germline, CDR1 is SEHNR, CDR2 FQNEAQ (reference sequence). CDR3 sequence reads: CASSSTGGVLIETQYF. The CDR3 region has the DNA TGTGCCAGCAGCTCCACAGGGGGTGTTTTAATAGAGACCCAGTACTTC. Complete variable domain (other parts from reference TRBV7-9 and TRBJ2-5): DTGVSQNPRHKITKRGQNVTFRCDPISEHNRLYWYRQTLGQGPEFLTYFQNEAQLEKSRLLSDRFSAERPKGSFSTLEIQRTEQGDSAMYLCASSSTGGVLIETQYFGPGTRLLVL.

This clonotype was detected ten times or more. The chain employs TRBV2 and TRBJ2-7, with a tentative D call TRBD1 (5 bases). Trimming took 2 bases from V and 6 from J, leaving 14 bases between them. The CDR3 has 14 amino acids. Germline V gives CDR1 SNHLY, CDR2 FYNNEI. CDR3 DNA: TGTGCCAGCAGTGAAACAGGTATCTCGGGCGAGCAGTACTTC. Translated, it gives CASSETGISGEQYF.

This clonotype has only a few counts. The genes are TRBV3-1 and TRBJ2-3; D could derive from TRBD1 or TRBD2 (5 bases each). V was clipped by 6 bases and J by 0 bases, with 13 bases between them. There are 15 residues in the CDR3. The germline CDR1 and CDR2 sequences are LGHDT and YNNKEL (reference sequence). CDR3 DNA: TGTGCCAGCAGGGATCAGGGACGTAGCACAGATACGCAGTATTTT. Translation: CASRDQGRSTDTQYF.

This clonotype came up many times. The chain's CDR3 is CASSGPGQGKYNEQFF. Written as DNA, the CDR3 is TGTGCCAGCAGCGGGCCGGGACAGGGCAAGTACAATGAGCAGTTCTTC. This rearrangement joins TRBV9 to TRBJ2-1; TRBD1 agrees at 9 bases. The germline V gene has CDR1 SGDLS and CDR2 YYNGEE. J lost 4 bases, V lost 3 bases, and 8 bases had no gene match. The CDR3 extends over 16 amino acids.

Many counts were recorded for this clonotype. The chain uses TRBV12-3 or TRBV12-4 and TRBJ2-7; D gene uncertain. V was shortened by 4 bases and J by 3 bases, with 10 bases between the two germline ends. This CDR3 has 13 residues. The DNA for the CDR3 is TGTGCCAGCAGTTGGCAGGCAGGCTACGAGCAGTACTTC. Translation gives CASSWQAGYEQYF.

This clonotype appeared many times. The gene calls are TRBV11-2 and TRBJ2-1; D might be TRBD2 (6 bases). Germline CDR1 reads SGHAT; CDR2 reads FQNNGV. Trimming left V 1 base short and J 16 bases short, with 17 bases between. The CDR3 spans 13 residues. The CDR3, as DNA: TGTGCCAGCAGCTTAGTACGGGAGAGACCTTCCTTCTTC. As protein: CASSLVRERPSFF. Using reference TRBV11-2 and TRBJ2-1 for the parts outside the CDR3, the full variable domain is EAGVAQSPRYKIIEKRQSVAFWCNPISGHATLYWYQQILGQGPKLLIQFQNNGVVDDSQLPKDRFSAERLKGVDSTLKIQPAKLEDSAVYLCASSLVRERPSFFGPGTRLTVL.

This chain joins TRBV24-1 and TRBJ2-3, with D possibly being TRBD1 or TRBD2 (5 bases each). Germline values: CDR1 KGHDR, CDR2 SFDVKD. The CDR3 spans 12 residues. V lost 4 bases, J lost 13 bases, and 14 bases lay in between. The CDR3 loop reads CATSDPLGVEYF. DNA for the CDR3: TGTGCCACCAGTGACCCCCTGGGGGTAGAGTATTTT.

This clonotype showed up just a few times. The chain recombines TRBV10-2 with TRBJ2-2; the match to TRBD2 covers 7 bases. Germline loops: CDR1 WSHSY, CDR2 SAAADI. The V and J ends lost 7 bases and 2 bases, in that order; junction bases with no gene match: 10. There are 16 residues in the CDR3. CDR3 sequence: CASKKRREQNTGELFF. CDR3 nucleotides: TGCGCCAGCAAGAAAAGGCGGGAGCAAAACACCGGGGAGCTGTTTTTT.

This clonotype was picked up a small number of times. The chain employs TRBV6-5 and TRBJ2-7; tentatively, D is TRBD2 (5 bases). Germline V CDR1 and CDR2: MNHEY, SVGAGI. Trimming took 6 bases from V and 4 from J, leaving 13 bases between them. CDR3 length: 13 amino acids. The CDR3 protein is CASSSLANYEQYF. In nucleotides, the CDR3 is TGTGCCAGCAGCTCCTTAGCGAATTACGAGCAGTACTTC.

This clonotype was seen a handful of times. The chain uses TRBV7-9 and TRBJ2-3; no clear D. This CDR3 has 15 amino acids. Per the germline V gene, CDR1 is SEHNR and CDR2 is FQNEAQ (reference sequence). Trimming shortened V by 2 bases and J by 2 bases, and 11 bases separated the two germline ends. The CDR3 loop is CASSLIGEPTDTQYF. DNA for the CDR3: TGTGCCAGCAGCTTAATTGGCGAGCCCACAGATACGCAGTATTTT.

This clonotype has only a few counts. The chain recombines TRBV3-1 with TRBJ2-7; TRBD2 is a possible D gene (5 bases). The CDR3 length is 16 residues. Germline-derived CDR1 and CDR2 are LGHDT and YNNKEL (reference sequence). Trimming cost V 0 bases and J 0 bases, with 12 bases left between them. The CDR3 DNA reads TGTGCCAGCAGCCAAGAGTTACCGGGATACTCCTACGAGCAGTACTTC. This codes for CASSQELPGYSYEQYF.

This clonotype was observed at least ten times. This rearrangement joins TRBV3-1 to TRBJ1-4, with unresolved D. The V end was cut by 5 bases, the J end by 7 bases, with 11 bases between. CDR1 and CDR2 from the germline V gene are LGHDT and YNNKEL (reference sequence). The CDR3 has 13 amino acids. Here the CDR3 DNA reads TGTGCCAGCAGCTCGACGTACGGTGAAAAACTGTTTTTT. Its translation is CASSSTYGEKLFF.

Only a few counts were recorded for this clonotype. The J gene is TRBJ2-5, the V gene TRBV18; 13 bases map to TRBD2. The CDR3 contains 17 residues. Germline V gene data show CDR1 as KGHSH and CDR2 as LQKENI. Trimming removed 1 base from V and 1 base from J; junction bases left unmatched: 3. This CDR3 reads CASSPRRTSGSQETQYF. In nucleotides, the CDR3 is TGTGCCAGCTCACCACGAAGGACTAGCGGGAGCCAAGAGACCCAGTACTTC.

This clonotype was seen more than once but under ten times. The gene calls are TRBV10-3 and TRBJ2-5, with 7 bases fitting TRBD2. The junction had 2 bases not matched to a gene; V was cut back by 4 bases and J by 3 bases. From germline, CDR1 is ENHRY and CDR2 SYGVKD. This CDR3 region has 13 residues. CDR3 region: CAISVSGKETQYF. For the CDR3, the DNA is TGTGCCATCAGTGTAAGCGGGAAAGAGACCCAGTACTTC.

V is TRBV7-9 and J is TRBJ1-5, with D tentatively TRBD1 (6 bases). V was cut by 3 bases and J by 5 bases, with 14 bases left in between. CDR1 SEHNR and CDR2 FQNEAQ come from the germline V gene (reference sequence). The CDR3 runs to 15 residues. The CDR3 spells CASSLGHRGHQPQHF. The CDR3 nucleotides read TGTGCCAGCAGCTTGGGACACCGAGGGCATCAGCCCCAGCATTTT.

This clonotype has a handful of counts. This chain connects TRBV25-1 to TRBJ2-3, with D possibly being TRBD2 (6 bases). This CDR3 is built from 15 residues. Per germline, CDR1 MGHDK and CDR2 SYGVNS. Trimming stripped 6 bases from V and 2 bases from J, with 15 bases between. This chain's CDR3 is CASSASGDPTDTQYF. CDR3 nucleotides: TGTGCCAGCAGCGCGTCGGGAGATCCCACAGATACGCAGTATTTT.

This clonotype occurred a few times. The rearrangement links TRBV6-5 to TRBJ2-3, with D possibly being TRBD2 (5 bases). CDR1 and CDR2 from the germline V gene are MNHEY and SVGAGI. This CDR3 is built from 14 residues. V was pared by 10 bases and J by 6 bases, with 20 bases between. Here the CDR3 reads CATKAGHLGDTQYF. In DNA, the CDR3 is TGTGCCACGAAGGCGGGCCACTTGGGCGATACGCAGTATTTT.

The CDR3 region is CASSYEGADSPLHF. The DNA of the CDR3 is TGTGCCAGCAGTTACGAGGGGGCTGATTCACCCCTCCACTTT. The chain links TRBV6-6 to TRBJ1-6; 7 bases are shared with TRBD1. There are 14 residues in the CDR3. Per the germline V gene, CDR1 is MNHNY and CDR2 is SVGAGI (reference sequence). Trimming at V came to 2 bases and at J to 8 bases, leaving 3 bases not matched to a gene.

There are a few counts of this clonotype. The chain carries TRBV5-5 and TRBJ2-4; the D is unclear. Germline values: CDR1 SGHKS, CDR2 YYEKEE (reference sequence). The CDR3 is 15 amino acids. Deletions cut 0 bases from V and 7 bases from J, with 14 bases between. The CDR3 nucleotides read TGTGCCAGCAGCTTGGCCGTGGGCAGAAATAACATTCAGTACTTC. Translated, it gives CASSLAVGRNNIQYF.

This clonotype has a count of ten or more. The CDR3 DNA is TGCGCCAGCAGCCAAAGAAGTAGGGCCCCGGAAAAACTGTTTTTT. This codes for CASSQRSRAPEKLFF. V and J are TRBV4-1 and TRBJ1-4; D is uncertain. The V gene lost 2 bases and the J gene lost 8 bases, with 15 bases spanning the gap. The germline V gene encodes CDR1 MGHRA and CDR2 YSYEKL. The CDR3 runs to 15 residues.

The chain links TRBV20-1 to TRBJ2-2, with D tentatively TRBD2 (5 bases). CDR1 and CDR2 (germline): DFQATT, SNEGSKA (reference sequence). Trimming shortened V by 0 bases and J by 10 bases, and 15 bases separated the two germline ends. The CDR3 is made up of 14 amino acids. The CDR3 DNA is TGCAGTGCTAGAGATCGCGGGCGAGCCAAGGAGCTGTTTTTT. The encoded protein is CSARDRGRAKELFF.